This T cell receptor (beta chain) was identified during a study of Graves' ophthalmopathy and Graves' hyperthyroidism. Study information: No ophthalmopathy within 18 months of follow-up signified stable hyperthyroidism. Points from the study as a whole: Researchers report that a 13-signature model separated ophthalmopathy from stable hyperthyroidism, posting roughly 90% sensitivity and 75% to 84% specificity.

Investigators amplified TCR beta CDR3 regions from RNA transcripts. An initial RT-PCR round employing HTBI primers preceded a second-round multiplex PCR. TCRdb called the multiplex PCR reads again in MiXCR, with one record for every CDR3 protein. The sample includes around 1.1 million distinct CDR3 sequences, about 35% of them seen just once. This clonotype was found a few times. Its antigen is not known. Germline CDR1 is SGDLS and CDR2 is YYNGEE. V trimming: 0 bases; J trimming: 2 bases; junction bases outside the gene matches: 2. This CDR3 spans 15 amino acids. The hyperthyroidism patients, aged 18 to 65, had been newly diagnosed, with under 2 months' duration. Orbital computed tomography, thyroid ultrasound, TRAb, serum thyroxine and clinical symptoms formed the basis of diagnosis.

The sequence came from an adult man with Graves' hyperthyroidism. The material sequenced was peripheral blood or thyroid tissue (not recorded which). The chain employs TRBV9 and TRBJ2-5; 9 nucleotides line up with TRBD1. The CDR3 DNA reads TGTGCCAGCAGCGTAGTGGACAGGGGTCAAGAGACCCAGTACTTC. The encoded protein is CASSVVDRGQETQYF. The full variable domain, with the rest looked up from reference TRBV9 and TRBJ2-5, is DSGVTQTPKHLITATGQRVTLRCSPRSGDLSVYWYQQSLDQGLQFLIQYYNGEERAKGNILERFSAQQFPDLHSELNLSSLELGDSALYFCASSVVDRGQETQYFGPGTRLLVL.